This T cell receptor (beta chain) was obtained from a study of CD8 T cells in Susac syndrome. The multiple sclerosis control group consisted of treatment-naive patients whose relapsing-remitting disease, which was either stable or active, fulfilled revised McDonald criteria. After extraction with the RNeasy kit, about 0.45 to 1 ug of the RNA was reverse transcribed using random hexamers. TCRdb ran MiXCR on the immunoSEQ multiplex PCR reads and lists one entry per CDR3 protein. This table has under 550,000 distinct CDR3 sequences, approximately 85% appearing once. This CDR3 has 15 residues. Germline trimming cut 2 bases from V and 6 bases from J; bases unmatched to any gene: 6.

Specimen: CD8+ T cells from PBMCs. The sequence derives from a human donor with multiple sclerosis. V and J are TRBV12-3 or TRBV12-4 and TRBJ2-1; TRBD2 agrees at 8 bases. In nucleotides, the CDR3 is TGTGCCAGCAGTTTATCAGCGGGAGTTCTCAATGAGCAGTTCTTC. The encoded protein is CASSLSAGVLNEQFF.